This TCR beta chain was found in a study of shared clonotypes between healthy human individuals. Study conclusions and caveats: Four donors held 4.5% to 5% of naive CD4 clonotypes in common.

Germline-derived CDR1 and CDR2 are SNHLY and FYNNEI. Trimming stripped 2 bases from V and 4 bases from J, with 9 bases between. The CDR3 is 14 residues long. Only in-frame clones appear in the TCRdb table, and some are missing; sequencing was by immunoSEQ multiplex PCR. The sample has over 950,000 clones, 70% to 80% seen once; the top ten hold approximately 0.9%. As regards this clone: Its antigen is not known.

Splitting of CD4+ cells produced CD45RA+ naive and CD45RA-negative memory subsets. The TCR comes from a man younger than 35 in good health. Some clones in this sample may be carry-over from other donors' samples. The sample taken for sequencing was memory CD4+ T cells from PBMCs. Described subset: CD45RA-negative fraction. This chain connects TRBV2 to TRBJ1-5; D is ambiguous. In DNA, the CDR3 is TGTGCCAGCAGTGAACGGGCAGTTAATCAGCCCCAGCATTTT. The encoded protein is CASSERAVNQPQHF.